The rows below give T cell receptor beta chains drawn from one sample of a study of blood T cell repertoires in COVID-19. Using immunoSEQ multiplex PCR, the repertoire was profiled, and TCRdb retains in-frame clones only, with some absent. The table shows approximately 150,000 clones, with 87% occurring only once. Sequences were obtained from peripheral blood. Receptor source: a woman aged 60-70 years with active or convalescent COVID-19. The CDR3 runs from the conserved cysteine through the conserved F or W. D genes are given only for firm matches. Rows give clone size only sometimes, using once, few, many, or a class for an expanded clone.

d_call	j_call	clone_size	v_call	cdr3_nt	cdr3_aa
.	TRBJ2-1	once	TRBV19	TGTGCCAGTACCGTGGGACTGAACAATGAGCAGTTCTTC	CASTVGLNNEQFF
.	TRBJ1-1	few	TRBV12-3/TRBV12-4	TGTGCCAGCAGTTTGAGTACGTCCGAAGCTTTCTTT	CASSLSTSEAFF
TRBD1	TRBJ2-5	.	TRBV14	TGTGCCAGCAGCCAAGCAGGGGGACATGCTACCCAGTACTTC	CASSQAGGHATQYF
.	TRBJ1-3	.	TRBV20-1	TGCAGTGCTAGTGGCGGGGCGCGGGCTGGAAACACCATATATTTT	CSASGGARAGNTIYF
.	TRBJ1-1	.	TRBV21-1	TGTGCCACCTCTCGGAGGCTTAAGGGGAACACTGAAGCTTTCTTT	CATSRRLKGNTEAFF
.	TRBJ2-4	.	TRBV4-3	TGCGCCAGCAGCCAAGCACACCGGGACACAGTAGCCAAAAACATTCAGTACTTC	CASSQAHRDTVAKNIQYF
TRBD1	TRBJ2-3	.	TRBV10-3	TGTGCCATCAGTGCTGGGACAGGGAGCACAGATACGCAGTATTTT	CAISAGTGSTDTQYF
.	TRBJ1-2	few	TRBV12-5	TGTGCTAGTGGTTTGTACACCCTCCCTCACGGCTACACCTTC	CASGLYTLPHGYTF
TRBD1	TRBJ1-1	.	TRBV6-5	TGTGCCAGCAGTTACTCCGACAGGGGAAGTACTGAAGCTTTCTTT	CASSYSDRGSTEAFF
.	TRBJ1-3	few	TRBV9	TGTGCCAGCAGCGTAGCTTCCCAGGGATACACCATATATTTT	CASSVASQGYTIYF
.	TRBJ2-1	.	TRBV11-2	TGTGCCAGCAGCTTCGGAGAGGCCTTAAGGTTGGGGCAGTTCTTC	CASSFGEALRLGQFF
TRBD1	TRBJ1-5	.	TRBV19	TGTGCCAGTAGCAATATGGGACAGGGGAATCAGCCCCAGCATTTT	CASSNMGQGNQPQHF
.	TRBJ2-2	.	TRBV18	TGTGCCAGCTCACCACCGGAGGGCGGGGAGCTGTTTTTT	CASSPPEGGELFF
TRBD1	TRBJ1-5	.	TRBV5-1	TGCGCCAGCAGCCTGACAGGGGAGGATTGGCAGCCCCAGCATTTT	CASSLTGEDWQPQHF
TRBD1	TRBJ1-2	.	TRBV19	TGTGCCAGCCGGACAGGGGTCTATGGCTACACCTTC	CASRTGVYGYTF
TRBD1	TRBJ1-1	.	TRBV24-1	TGTGCCACCACGATGGCAGGGGGGACCACTGAAGCTTTCTTT	CATTMAGGTTEAFF
.	TRBJ1-4	.	TRBV27	TGTGCCAGCAGTTTAGGCACAGGAGTCGGTAGCGAAAAACTGTTTTTT	CASSLGTGVGSEKLFF
.	TRBJ1-2	.	TRBV6-6	TGTGCCAGCAATCAGGCTAACTATGGCTACACCTTC	CASNQANYGYTF
.	TRBJ1-2	.	TRBV4-1	TGCGCCAGCAGTTCCGGTGGTTTAGCTAACTATGGCTACACCTTC	CASSSGGLANYGYTF
.	TRBJ1-1	.	TRBV29-1	TGCAGCGTTGGCCGGGGGGAGGTGGCATCTGAAGCTTTCTTT	CSVGRGEVASEAFF
.	TRBJ1-2	few	TRBV10-1	TGCGCCAGCAATTCCCCGAGAGTATATGGCTACACCTTC	CASNSPRVYGYTF
.	TRBJ2-7	.	TRBV6-6	TGTGCCAGCAGTTATCAGGGTGTAGAGCAGTACTTC	CASSYQGVEQYF
TRBD1	TRBJ1-1	.	TRBV10-1	TGCGCCAGCAGTGAGCGCCGGGACAGTGAAGCTTTCTTT	CASSERRDSEAFF
.	TRBJ1-4	.	TRBV27	TGTGCCAGCAGGCCCGGGGGGGAGGGTGAAAAACTGTTTTTT	CASRPGGEGEKLFF
.	TRBJ2-2	.	TRBV6-5	TGTGCCAGCAGTTGGGCCGCGGGAAGCGGGGAGCTGTTTTTT	CASSWAAGSGELFF
.	TRBJ1-2	.	TRBV3-1/TRBV3-2	TGTGCCAGCAGCCATCCCCAGGGTGTTAACTATGGCTACACCTTC	CASSHPQGVNYGYTF
TRBD1	TRBJ1-5	.	TRBV5-6	TGTGCCAGCAGCAGAACAGGGGTCCCCAATCAGCCCCAGCATTTT	CASSRTGVPNQPQHF
.	TRBJ1-4	.	TRBV30	TGTGCCTGGAGCGCAGGGGCTGGGGAAAAACTGTTTTTT	CAWSAGAGEKLFF
TRBD1	TRBJ2-1	once	TRBV19	TGTGCCAGTAGTACAGGACAGGCCTACAATGAGCAGTTCTTC	CASSTGQAYNEQFF
.	TRBJ1-5	.	TRBV30	TGTGCCTGGAGACAGGGAAGCCAGCCCCAGCATTTT	CAWRQGSQPQHF
TRBD1	TRBJ1-2	.	TRBV6-5	TGTGCCAGCAGATATACGGACAGGACCTATGGCTACACCTTC	CASRYTDRTYGYTF
TRBD2	TRBJ2-5	few	TRBV9	TGTGCCAGCAGCACGGGGGGTTGGGAGACCCAGTACTTC	CASSTGGWETQYF
TRBD2	TRBJ2-1	.	TRBV5-1	TGCGCCAGCAGCTTGTTCGGGGGGACGCAGGATGAGCAGTTCTTC	CASSLFGGTQDEQFF
TRBD1	TRBJ2-3	once	TRBV5-8	TGTGCCAGCAGCCACGGACAGGGTAAATTTACTAGCACAGATACGCAGTATTTT	CASSHGQGKFTSTDTQYF
TRBD1	TRBJ2-5	.	TRBV7-2	TGTGCCAGCAGCTCGAACAGGGGGGAAGAGACCCAGTACTTC	CASSSNRGEETQYF
TRBD1	TRBJ2-3	.	TRBV5-4	TGTGCCAGCAGCCGGACAGGGCCAACAGATACGCAGTATTTT	CASSRTGPTDTQYF
.	TRBJ1-3	once	TRBV7-2	TGTGCCAGCAGACTAGGAAACACCATATATTTT	CASRLGNTIYF
TRBD2	TRBJ2-3	.	TRBV4-1	TGCGCCAGCAGTCTACGGACTAGCGGGGGGGTCGTGGATACGCAGTATTTT	CASSLRTSGGVVDTQYF
.	TRBJ2-2	few	TRBV5-6	TGTGCCAGCAGCTTGGGACGGGAGACCGGGGAGCTGTTTTTT	CASSLGRETGELFF
TRBD1	TRBJ2-1	few	TRBV5-4	TGTGCCAGCAGCCTAGACAGGGGGCTCCACAATGAGCAGTTCTTC	CASSLDRGLHNEQFF